What follows are 19 T cell receptor beta chains derived from one specimen sequenced in a study of blood T cell repertoires in COVID-19 (TCRdb year 2020). The receptor library was made with the immunoSEQ multiplex PCR assay. TCRdb mirrors the immuneACCESS table, restricted to in-frame sequences. Some clones are absent from its copies; in checked studies, under half trace to an unresolved V gene, and the reason for the others is unknown. The sample table holds 150,000 or so clones, of which 70% to 80% were seen once. The top ten constitute more than 6.5% of the sample. The specimen sequenced was peripheral blood. These receptors originate from a woman aged 60-70 years with COVID-19, enrolled during active disease.

V and J are TRBV7-2 and TRBJ2-5; 10 nucleotides align to TRBD2. This CDR3 has 14 amino acids. The V and J ends lost 5 bases and 5 bases, in that order; junction bases with no gene match: 5. The V gene's germline CDR1 is SGHTA and CDR2 FQGNSA. CDR3 sequence: CASSLLSGGETQYF. DNA of the CDR3: TGTGCCAGCAGCCTACTTAGCGGGGGGGAGACCCAGTACTTC.

This sequence joins TRBV6-1 and TRBJ2-7; TRBD1 is a possible D gene (5 bases). CDR1 is MNHNS and CDR2 is SASEGT in the germline V gene. The V end lost 3 bases, the J end lost 5 bases, and 8 bases lay between the germline ends. The CDR3 loop spans 12 amino acids. DNA of the CDR3: TGTGCCAGCAGTGAGGTAGGGGACGAGCAGTACGTC. This gives the protein CASSEVGDEQYV.

The chain employs TRBV3-1 (or the pseudogene TRBV3-2) and TRBJ1-2; 8 nucleotides agree with TRBD1. Trimming cost V 0 bases and J 0 bases; bases outside gene matches: 6. The CDR3 contains 17 residues. The germline gives CDR1 LGHDT, CDR2 YNNKEL (reference sequence). The chain's CDR3 is CASSQEWTGTANYGYTF. CDR3 nucleotide sequence: TGTGCCAGCAGCCAAGAGTGGACAGGGACCGCTAACTATGGCTACACCTTC.

This rearrangement joins TRBV14 to TRBJ2-7, with D tentatively TRBD1 or TRBD2 (5 bases each). Between the trimmed V and J ends, which lost 4 bases and 2 bases, there was a span of 15 bases. The CDR3 is made up of 15 amino acids. CDR1 and CDR2 from the germline V gene are SGHDN and FVKESK. CDR3 sequence: CASSLEGRAPYEQYF. CDR3 sequence (DNA): TGTGCCAGCAGCCTAGAGGGCAGGGCGCCCTACGAGCAGTACTTC. The full variable domain, its missing parts supplied by reference TRBV14 and TRBJ2-7, is EAGVTQFPSHSVIEKGQTVTLRCDPISGHDNLYWYRRVMGKEIKFLLHFVKESKQDESGMPNNRFLAERTGGTYSTLKVQPAELEDSGVYFCASSLEGRAPYEQYFGPGTRLTVT.

The chain combines TRBV11-1 with TRBJ2-1; the match to TRBD1 covers 8 bases. V shed 5 bases and J 1 base; nucleotides not matched to a gene: 4. The CDR3 contains 15 residues. From germline, CDR1 is SGHAT and CDR2 FQDESV (reference sequence). The CDR3 here is CASSPGQGSYNEQFF. The CDR3 nucleotides read TGTGCCAGCAGCCCAGGACAGGGATCCTACAATGAGCAGTTCTTC.

V gene TRBV7-2 combines with J gene TRBJ2-5; TRBD2 matches 13 bases. In germline, CDR1 is SGHTA, CDR2 FQGNSA. J gave up 5 bases and V 4 bases, and 4 bases lay outside the gene matches. The CDR3 extends over 15 amino acids. The CDR3 sequence is CASSSQLAGGETQYF. The CDR3 coding sequence is TGTGCCAGCAGCTCTCAACTAGCGGGGGGGGAGACCCAGTACTTC.

The chain recombines TRBV9 with TRBJ2-2, with TRBD2 matching over 7 bases. This CDR3 contains 16 residues. Germline assignment: CDR1 SGDLS and CDR2 YYNGEE. The ends lost 0 bases at V and 4 bases at J; junction bases unmatched: 6. CDR3 nucleotides: TGTGCCAGCAGCGTAGCTACGAGCGGGGTCACCGGGGAGCTGTTTTTT. It specifies CASSVATSGVTGELFF.

This chain uses TRBV7-9 with TRBJ2-2; D not resolved. The V gene's germline CDR1 is SEHNR and CDR2 FQNEAQ (reference sequence). The V end was cut by 6 bases, the J end by 3 bases, with 11 bases between. The CDR3 covers 14 residues. DNA of the CDR3: TGTGCCAGCAGTCCCGTGTCCGACACCGGGGAGCTGTTTTTT. Translated: CASSPVSDTGELFF.

The chain has TRBV27 and TRBJ2-1, with D tentatively TRBD2 (5 bases). This CDR3 is 14 amino acids long. The germline V gene encodes CDR1 MNHEY and CDR2 SMNVEV (reference sequence). V was shortened by 3 bases and J by 7 bases, with 13 bases between the two germline ends. CDR3 in amino acids: CASSLSYRENEQFF. The CDR3 bases are TGTGCCAGCAGTTTGAGTTATCGGGAAAATGAGCAGTTCTTC.

This clone was recorded once. The gene calls are TRBV7-9 and TRBJ2-2; no clear D. Trimming removed 6 bases at V and 4 bases at J, with 15 bases between. The CDR3 is 15 residues long. Germline V lookup: CDR1 SEHNR, CDR2 FQNEAQ (reference sequence). The CDR3 DNA reads as TGTGCCAGCAGGCCTATAGAGCGTCTCACCGGGGAGCTGTTTTTT. Translation: CASRPIERLTGELFF.

V and J are TRBV6-5 and TRBJ2-3; 8 bases are a match to TRBD2. The CDR3 loop spans 14 amino acids. V shed 6 bases and J 4 bases; nucleotides not matched to a gene: 6. Germline CDR1 reads MNHEY; CDR2 reads SVGAGI. CDR3 sequence reads: CASRRTSFADTQYF. CDR3 DNA: TGTGCCAGCAGAAGGACTAGCTTCGCAGATACGCAGTATTTT.

This chain joins TRBV10-3 and TRBJ1-4; D not resolved. Germline assignment: CDR1 ENHRY and CDR2 SYGVKD. V lost 1 base and J lost 8, with 14 bases in between. The CDR3 spans 15 residues. The CDR3 region has the DNA TGTGCCATCAGTGAGTTGGGAGGCCGAGGCGAAAAACTGTTTTTT. Translating gives CAISELGGRGEKLFF.

V and J are TRBV6-5 and TRBJ1-6; D gene ambiguous. Trimming cost V 5 bases and J 9 bases, with 14 bases left between them. The CDR3 loop spans 14 amino acids. Germline CDR1 is MNHEY and CDR2 is SVGAGI. The DNA of the CDR3 is TGTGCCAGCAGTCCCTCGGGAGACCTTTCACCCCTCCACTTT. It specifies CASSPSGDLSPLHF.

The chain couples TRBV11-2 to TRBJ2-2; TRBD2 aligns across 12 bases. Germline V lookup: CDR1 SGHAT, CDR2 FQNNGV. V lost 3 bases and J lost 4; bases outside the gene matches: 6. CDR3 length equals 17 residues. The CDR3 region is CASSLRLAGASTGELFF. The DNA of the CDR3 is TGTGCCAGCAGCTTGAGACTAGCGGGAGCCTCCACCGGGGAGCTGTTTTTT. The full variable domain, in which reference TRBV11-2 and TRBJ2-2 provide the parts outside the CDR3, is EAGVAQSPRYKIIEKRQSVAFWCNPISGHATLYWYQQILGQGPKLLIQFQNNGVVDDSQLPKDRFSAERLKGVDSTLKIQPAKLEDSAVYLCASSLRLAGASTGELFFGEGSRLTVL.

This clone appeared once. The gene calls are TRBV6-2 or TRBV6-3 and TRBJ2-7, with 14 bases fitting TRBD2. The V and J ends lost 2 bases and 7 bases, in that order; junction bases with no gene match: 10. The length of the CDR3 is 17 residues. Germline V gene lookup returns CDR1 MNHEY and CDR2 SVGEGT. CDR3 amino acids: CASSYPPGTSGSGEQYF. CDR3 bases: TGTGCCAGCAGTTACCCCCCCGGGACTAGCGGGAGCGGGGAGCAGTACTTC.

The gene calls are TRBV9 and TRBJ1-1, with TRBD1 matching over 9 bases. Trimming at V came to 5 bases and at J to 4 bases, leaving 6 bases not matched to a gene. CDR1 and CDR2 from the germline V gene are SGDLS and YYNGEE. CDR3 length equals 14 residues. The CDR3 DNA reads TGTGCCAGCAGTCTTGGACAGGGGTCCACTGAAGCTTTCTTT. Its protein product is CASSLGQGSTEAFF.

This clone was seen a handful of times. This sequence joins TRBV7-9 and TRBJ1-1, with no clear D. The CDR3 has 14 amino acids. Trimming took off 0 bases at V and 5 bases at J, with 10 bases between the two ends. Germline CDR1 reads SEHNR; CDR2 reads FQNEAQ (reference sequence). DNA of the CDR3: TGTGCCAGCAGCTTAGCGCTAACGGGGACTGAAGCTTTCTTT. It encodes CASSLALTGTEAFF. The full variable domain, rest sourced from reference TRBV7-9 and TRBJ1-1, is DTGVSQNPRHKITKRGQNVTFRCDPISEHNRLYWYRQTLGQGPEFLTYFQNEAQLEKSRLLSDRFSAERPKGSFSTLEIQRTEQGDSAMYLCASSLALTGTEAFFGQGTRLTVV.

This clone was detected only a few times. The CDR3 bases are TGTGCCAGCAGCCCCCACGGGTTACCCTCGGATACGCAGTATTTT. Translated, it gives CASSPHGLPSDTQYF. The chain links TRBV7-3 to TRBJ2-3; D is uncertain. V lost 5 bases, J lost 6 bases, and 18 bases lay in between. This CDR3 region has 15 residues. From germline, CDR1 is SGHTA and CDR2 FQGTGA.

This chain joins TRBV5-1 and TRBJ2-1; 14 bases are shared with TRBD2. CDR1 and CDR2 from the germline V gene are SGHRS and YFSETQ. This CDR3 is built from 15 residues. The V and J ends lost 3 bases and 8 bases, in that order; junction bases with no gene match: 4. The CDR3 DNA is TGCGCCAGCAGCTCCGGGACTAGCGGGGGTGATGAGCAGTTCTTC. As protein: CASSSGTSGGDEQFF.